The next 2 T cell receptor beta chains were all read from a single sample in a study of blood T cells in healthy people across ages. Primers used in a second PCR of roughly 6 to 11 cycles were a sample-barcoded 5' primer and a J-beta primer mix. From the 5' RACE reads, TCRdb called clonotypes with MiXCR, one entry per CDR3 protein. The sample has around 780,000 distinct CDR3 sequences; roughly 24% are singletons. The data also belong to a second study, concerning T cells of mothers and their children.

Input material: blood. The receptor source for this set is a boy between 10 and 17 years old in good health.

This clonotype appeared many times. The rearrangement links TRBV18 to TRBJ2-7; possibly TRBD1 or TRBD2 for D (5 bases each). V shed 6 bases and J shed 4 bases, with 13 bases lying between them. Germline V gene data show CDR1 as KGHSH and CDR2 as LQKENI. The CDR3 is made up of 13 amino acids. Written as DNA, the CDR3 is TGTGCCAGCTCTCCTCCGGGACGGTACGAGCAGTACTTC. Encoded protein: CASSPPGRYEQYF.

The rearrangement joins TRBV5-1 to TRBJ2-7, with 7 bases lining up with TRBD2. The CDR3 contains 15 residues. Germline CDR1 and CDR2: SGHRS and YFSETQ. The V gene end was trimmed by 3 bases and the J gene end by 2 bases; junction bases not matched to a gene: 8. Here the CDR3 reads CASSWGGPNPYEQYF. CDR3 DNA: TGCGCCAGCAGCTGGGGGGGACCTAACCCCTACGAGCAGTACTTC.